Reported below is one T cell receptor beta chain. The clone's antigen remains unknown. No base-level quality is on record; no much larger clone is a single base apart. These data are taken from a study of T-cell reconstitution after alpha-beta-depleted transplantation in children listed by TCRdb under 2016. As for the study more broadly: T-cell immune reconstitution after TCRalphabeta/CD19-depleted allogeneic hematopoietic cell transplantation in children was quantitatively tracked in the study by means of TCR repertoire profiling.

Libraries were built with PCR. Reads for this sample came from an Illumina HiSeq 2500. TCR library preparation used molecular barcoding, with unique molecular identifiers applied to normalize quantification of the TCRbeta repertoire. TCRdb reprocessing: public reads trimmed at Q25 with fastp, clones called with MiXCR, in-frame beta chains kept. Under each unique CDR3 protein, matching rows form one entry showing the most common genes and DNA. This sample has about 350,000 distinct CDR3 sequences in its table, and about 14% of those were observed once. 4.3% of the sample belongs to the ten largest clones. The germline V gene supplies CDR1 SGHTA and CDR2 FQGNSA. Unmatched junction bases come to 12, with V trimmed by 5 bases and J by 6 bases. Inclusive of the bounding cysteine and phenylalanine, the CDR3 is 15 residues long. The entry retains the CDR3 DNA only, 45 bases that are in frame from base 1.

This sequence was found in a human donor who donated a stem cell graft to a child with Fanconi anemia. The V gene is TRBV7-2 and the J gene is TRBJ2-7, with TRBD2 identical over 8 junction bases. The sequenced sample was PBMCs, obtained from the stem cell graft. The nucleotides are TGTGCCAGCAGCAGGGCGTGGGAGCGGGGGACCGAGCAGTACTTC. The encoded protein is CASSRAWERGTEQYF.